The 25 T cell receptor beta chains below come from one sample, sequenced in a study of blood T cell repertoires in COVID-19. The repertoire was sequenced with immunoSEQ multiplex PCR; TCRdb's copy has only in-frame clones and lacks some. The data contain under 200,000 clones, 65% to 85% of them singletons. Source material: peripheral blood. The receptors were gathered from an older woman who had recovered from COVID-19.

J is TRBJ2-1 and V is TRBV25-1; D is possibly TRBD2 (5 bases). Germline CDR1 MGHDK, CDR2 SYGVNS. The length of the CDR3 is 14 residues. V lost 3 bases and J 2 bases, leaving 8 bases between the germline ends. The CDR3 loop is CASSESGTYNEQFF. Here the CDR3 DNA reads TGTGCCAGCAGTGAGTCGGGAACCTACAATGAGCAGTTCTTC.

This clone was counted a single time. The J gene is TRBJ1-1, the V gene TRBV28, with a weak D call TRBD1 (6 bases). The CDR3 runs to 17 residues. Germline lookup yields CDR1 MDHEN and CDR2 SYDVKM. V lost 3 bases, J lost 1 base, and 18 bases lay in between. The CDR3 reads CASSFPPGGGWNTEAFF. The CDR3 bases are TGTGCCAGCAGTTTCCCCCCGGGAGGGGGTTGGAACACTGAAGCTTTCTTT. The complete variable domain, with remaining parts taken from reference TRBV28 and TRBJ1-1, reads DVKVTQSSRYLVKRTGEKVFLECVQDMDHENMFWYRQDPGLGLRLIYFSYDVKMKEKGDIPEGYSVSREKKERFSLILESASTNQTSMYLCASSFPPGGGWNTEAFFGQGTRLTVV.

The gene calls are TRBV5-8 and TRBJ2-5, with TRBD2 matching over 12 bases. There are 20 residues in the CDR3. Germline V lookup: CDR1 SGHTS, CDR2 YDEGEE. After removal of 4 bases from V and 7 bases from J, the junction contained 23 bases not matched to a gene. CDR3 DNA sequence: TGTGCCAGCAGCCCACGGACTAGCGGGATTTTCTTCCTCAACCCTCGGACCCAGTACTTC. Its translation is CASSPRTSGIFFLNPRTQYF.

CDR3 coding DNA: TGTGCCAGCAGCTTGGCGGGGGGCTCCTACGAGCAGTACTTC. This sequence encodes CASSLAGGSYEQYF. The V and J genes are TRBV7-9 and TRBJ2-7, with 8 bases that match TRBD2. Unmatched junction bases numbered 1, after V lost 3 bases and J lost 0 bases. The CDR3 has 14 amino acids. CDR1 and CDR2 from the germline V gene are SEHNR and FQNEAQ (reference sequence).

V and J are TRBV11-2 and TRBJ1-4; D is ambiguous. CDR1 is SGHAT and CDR2 is FQNNGV in the germline V gene. Trimming removed 1 base from V and 4 bases from J, with 7 bases in between. CDR3 length: 14 amino acids. The CDR3 DNA sequence: TGTGCCAGCAGCTTAGGGCAGTTTAATGAAAAACTGTTTTTT. It codes for CASSLGQFNEKLFF.

This clone was seen a few times. The chain joins TRBV7-2 to TRBJ2-7; D perhaps matches TRBD2 (6 bases). The CDR3 covers 15 residues. The V gene's germline CDR1 is SGHTA and CDR2 FQGNSA. V gave up 4 bases and J gave up 2 bases, with 15 bases separating them. The CDR3 DNA sequence: TGTGCCAGCAGCTCCCCGGGGGACCCGGCCTACGAGCAGTACTTC. Translating it yields CASSSPGDPAYEQYF.

The chain couples TRBV27 to TRBJ2-7, with 10 bases lining up with TRBD2. V was pared by 6 bases and J by 2 bases, with 4 bases of the junction left unmatched. CDR3 size: 14 residues. Germline lookup yields CDR1 MNHEY and CDR2 SMNVEV (reference sequence). Here the CDR3 DNA reads TGTGCCAGCAGAGGGACTAGCGACACCTACGAGCAGTACTTC. Its translation: CASRGTSDTYEQYF.

In DNA, the CDR3 is TGCGCCAGCAGCCCTGAGGGGGATTCCTACGAGCAGTACTTC. This translates into CASSPEGDSYEQYF. This chain connects TRBV5-1 to TRBJ2-7; D is possibly TRBD1 (6 bases). Trimming took 4 bases from V and 1 from J, leaving 12 bases between them. CDR3 length: 14 amino acids. CDR1 and CDR2 from the germline V gene are SGHRS and YFSETQ.

J is TRBJ1-6 and V is TRBV9, with 7 positions matching TRBD1. Germline values: CDR1 SGDLS, CDR2 YYNGEE. The CDR3 loop spans 14 amino acids. The V and J ends lost 3 bases and 10 bases, in that order; junction bases with no gene match: 7. CDR3 sequence: CASSGRDSGSPLHF. In nucleotides, the CDR3 is TGTGCCAGCAGCGGGCGGGACAGTGGGTCACCCCTCCACTTT.

The rearrangement joins TRBV28 to TRBJ2-3, with 7 bases aligning to TRBD1. The J segment lost 6 bases and the V segment lost 2 bases, leaving 5 bases of the junction unmatched. Germline values: CDR1 MDHEN, CDR2 SYDVKM. There are 14 residues in the CDR3. CDR3 in DNA: TGTGCCAGCAGTTTAGACAGGGTAGTGGATACGCAGTATTTT. Translation gives CASSLDRVVDTQYF.

Only a few counts were recorded for this clone. The same CDR3 arises from other DNA sequences in this sample as well. The chain combines TRBV6-5 with TRBJ1-1; D remains unclear. The CDR3 contains 11 residues. Germline V gives CDR1 MNHEY, CDR2 SVGAGI. With 6 bases removed from V and 5 bases from J, the gap between germline ends came to 7 bases. The CDR3 sequence is CASSRGTEAFF. DNA for the CDR3: TGTGCCAGCAGCCGAGGGACTGAAGCTTTCTTT.

The rearrangement uses TRBV6-2 or TRBV6-3 and TRBJ2-1; 14 bases match TRBD2. Trimming at V came to 5 bases and at J to 0 bases, leaving 6 bases not matched to a gene. The CDR3 has 18 amino acids. Germline V gene data show CDR1 as MNHEY and CDR2 as SVGEGT. For the CDR3, the DNA is TGTGCCAGCAGTCGCCCCGGGACTAGCGGGAGCTCCTACAATGAGCAGTTCTTC. This translates into CASSRPGTSGSSYNEQFF.

The J gene is TRBJ2-1, the V gene TRBV7-2; TRBD2 agrees at 8 bases. This CDR3 region has 16 residues. Germline V CDR1 and CDR2: SGHTA, FQGNSA. V was clipped by 3 bases and J by 8 bases; unmatched bases: 12. The CDR3, as DNA: TGTGCCAGCAGCTTGGGGGCACTAGCGGCCCTTGATGAGCAGTTCTTC. Translation gives CASSLGALAALDEQFF.

The gene calls are TRBV7-3 and TRBJ2-1, with 9 bases that match TRBD2. CDR1 and CDR2 from the germline V gene are SGHTA and FQGTGA. The CDR3 runs 15 residues. V lost 3 bases to trimming and J lost 5 bases; unmatched junction nucleotides: 5. The CDR3 here is CASSLAGGGHNEQFF. Here the CDR3 DNA reads TGTGCCAGCAGCTTGGCGGGAGGGGGGCACAATGAGCAGTTCTTC.

This chain connects TRBV10-3 to TRBJ1-2, with 7 positions matching TRBD1. Trimming at V came to 6 bases and at J to 0 bases, leaving 7 bases not matched to a gene. Per germline, CDR1 ENHRY and CDR2 SYGVKD. The CDR3 is 15 residues long. CDR3 residues: CAIRPGTATNYGYTF. CDR3 bases: TGTGCCATCAGACCCGGGACAGCGACTAACTATGGCTACACCTTC.

There are a few counts of this clone. The V call is TRBV5-1, the J call TRBJ2-7; 7 bases fit TRBD2. Germline CDR1 and CDR2: SGHRS and YFSETQ. V shed 4 bases, J shed 2 bases, and the junction held 9 bases outside the gene matches. CDR3 length: 15 amino acids. The CDR3 loop is CASSAGAPPAYEQYF. The CDR3 nucleotides are TGCGCCAGCAGCGCGGGAGCCCCGCCGGCCTACGAGCAGTACTTC.

The V gene is TRBV5-5, the J gene TRBJ2-4, with D uncertain. Germline V gene lookup returns CDR1 SGHKS and CDR2 YYEKEE (reference sequence). Between the trimmed V and J ends, which lost 4 bases and 8 bases, there was a span of 10 bases. The CDR3 totals 12 residues. Here the CDR3 reads CASSRAEDIQYF. For the CDR3, the DNA is TGTGCCAGCAGCCGCGCCGAGGACATTCAGTACTTC.

J is TRBJ2-7 and V is TRBV5-1; D possibly corresponds to TRBD2 (6 bases). Germline values: CDR1 SGHRS, CDR2 YFSETQ. This CDR3 is 14 amino acids long. The germline V and J ends were trimmed by 1 base and 6 bases, with 14 bases remaining between them. Here the CDR3 reads CASSLWAEGGEQYF. The CDR3 DNA is TGCGCCAGCAGCTTGTGGGCGGAGGGTGGCGAGCAGTACTTC.

The chain recombines TRBV27 with TRBJ2-5; 11 positions agree with TRBD2. CDR1 and CDR2 from the germline V gene are MNHEY and SMNVEV (reference sequence). V lost 2 bases to trimming and J lost 1 base; unmatched junction nucleotides: 0. This CDR3 spans 15 amino acids. CDR3 DNA: TGTGCCAGCAGTTTAGGGACTAGCGGCCAAGAGACCCAGTACTTC. Its translation is CASSLGTSGQETQYF.

V gene TRBV30 combines with J gene TRBJ2-3; D remains unclear. V was clipped by 4 bases and J by 4 bases, with 12 bases between them. Germline CDR1 GTSNPN, CDR2 SVGIG (reference sequence). This CDR3 has 13 residues. CDR3 DNA: TGTGCCTGGATCTCTAGGAACCCAGATACGCAGTATTTT. Translation gives CAWISRNPDTQYF.

The chain is built from TRBV5-1 and TRBJ1-3, with D perhaps TRBD1 (6 bases). Trimming cost V 2 bases and J 7 bases, with 16 bases left between them. CDR1 SGHRS and CDR2 YFSETQ come from the germline V gene. CDR3 length equals 15 residues. The CDR3 nucleotides are TGCGCCAGCAGCTTATTACAGGGCCCCCCGAACACCATATATTTT. Protein: CASSLLQGPPNTIYF.

This clone was picked up a small number of times. The chain is built from TRBV28 and TRBJ2-1; D perhaps matches TRBD2 (6 bases). V was trimmed by 5 bases and J by 2 bases, leaving 13 bases between them. CDR1 is MDHEN and CDR2 is SYDVKM in the germline V gene. The CDR3 totals 15 residues. The CDR3 nucleotides read TGTGCCAGCAGTCTCCCGCCGGGGGCCTACAATGAGCAGTTCTTC. Protein product: CASSLPPGAYNEQFF.

The V and J genes are TRBV4-1 and TRBJ2-5, with D unclear. This CDR3 region has 14 residues. V was trimmed by 1 base and J by 8 bases, leaving 14 bases between them. Germline CDR1 and CDR2: MGHRA and YSYEKL. CDR3 loop: CASSQGPGLGTQYF. In DNA form, the CDR3 reads TGCGCCAGCAGCCAAGGGCCGGGTTTGGGTACCCAGTACTTC.

This chain links TRBV7-3 with TRBJ1-1, with 7 bases fitting TRBD1. This CDR3 comprises 15 residues. Germline V gives CDR1 SGHTA, CDR2 FQGTGA. J lost 3 bases, V lost 5 bases, and 9 bases had no gene match. The CDR3 sequence is CASSPTHRGYTEAFF. CDR3 bases: TGTGCCAGCAGCCCAACCCACAGGGGATACACTGAAGCTTTCTTT.

The rearrangement uses TRBV4-1 and TRBJ1-2; no clear D. Trimming removed 0 bases from V and 13 bases from J, with 15 bases in between. There are 13 residues in the CDR3. Germline V gene sequence: CDR1 MGHRA, CDR2 YSYEKL. CDR3 in DNA: TGCGCCAGCAGCCAAGAGCTACGACAACCCGGCACCTTC. Translating it yields CASSQELRQPGTF.